Listed here are 19 T cell receptor beta chains from one sample, sequenced in a study of TIL therapy for anti-PD-1-resistant metastatic lung cancer. Time point indicated: pre-treatment sample, taken before nivolumab and TIL therapy. The immunoSEQ assay was v3. TCRdb's copy holds only in-frame clones and misses some; the assay was immunoSEQ multiplex PCR. The sample comprises tens of thousands of clones, roughly 84% of which are singletons, and 2.6% rests with the top ten. The material was blood, obtained at baseline. Receptors were obtained from a person between 30 and 79 years old with non-small cell lung cancer.

The V and J genes are TRBV5-5 and TRBJ1-2, with a weak D call TRBD1 (5 bases). The CDR3 runs 15 residues. Trimming cost V 6 bases and J 4 bases, with 19 bases left between them. Germline CDR1 and CDR2: SGHKS and YYEKEE (reference sequence). The CDR3 protein is CASNLLQGGGYGYTF. Here the CDR3 DNA reads TGTGCCAGCAACCTCCTTCAGGGAGGCGGCTATGGCTACACCTTC.

This clone was found once. CDR3: CASSQVWGGRSTDTQYF. In nucleotides, the CDR3 is TGTGCCAGCAGCCAAGTCTGGGGGGGGAGAAGCACAGATACGCAGTATTTT. The chain uses TRBV3-1 (or the pseudogene TRBV3-2) and TRBJ2-3, with TRBD2 identical over 7 bases. Germline CDR1 LGHDT, CDR2 YNNKEL (reference sequence). Trimming removed 1 base from V and 0 bases from J; junction bases left unmatched: 7. The CDR3 has 17 amino acids.

This rearrangement joins TRBV27 to TRBJ1-6; 7 bases match TRBD1. Trimming at V came to 7 bases and at J to 4 bases, leaving 4 bases not matched to a gene. Germline CDR1 reads MNHEY; CDR2 reads SMNVEV (reference sequence). The CDR3 sequence is 14 residues long. The chain's CDR3 is CASMDRSYNSPLHF. The CDR3 DNA reads TGTGCCAGCATGGACAGGTCGTATAATTCACCCCTCCACTTT.

The genes are TRBV10-3 and TRBJ2-2; unclear D gene. Germline assignment: CDR1 ENHRY and CDR2 SYGVKD. This CDR3 contains 12 residues. Trimming took off 8 bases at V and 6 bases at J, with 10 bases between the two ends. This CDR3 reads CAIFTSAGELFF. Here the CDR3 DNA reads TGTGCCATCTTTACTTCGGCCGGGGAGCTGTTTTTT.

This chain connects TRBV19 to TRBJ2-1, with 13 bases fitting TRBD2. This CDR3 contains 16 residues. J gave up 10 bases and V 3 bases, and 9 bases lay outside the gene matches. Per germline, CDR1 LNHDA and CDR2 SQIVND (reference sequence). The CDR3, as DNA: TGTGCCAGTAGTATTGGCGGGACTAGCGGGGATGGAGAGCAGTTCTTC. Amino acid sequence: CASSIGGTSGDGEQFF.

The V call is TRBV19, the J call TRBJ2-7, with D tentatively TRBD1 or TRBD2 (5 bases each). The CDR3 loop spans 14 amino acids. Between the trimmed V and J ends, which lost 3 bases and 7 bases, there was a span of 16 bases. Germline V gives CDR1 LNHDA, CDR2 SQIVND (reference sequence). CDR3 DNA: TGTGCCAGTAGTATTGGGACCAAGGTGGGAGAGCAGTACTTC. Its translation: CASSIGTKVGEQYF.

This chain links TRBV7-7 with TRBJ2-2; perhaps TRBD2 as D (6 bases). The germline V gene has CDR1 SSHAT and CDR2 FNYEAQ (reference sequence). This CDR3 region has 17 residues. V lost 10 bases to trimming and J lost 5 bases, with 26 bases between them. The CDR3 reads CATTGLARGAGTGELFF. The CDR3 DNA is TGTGCCACCACCGGCCTAGCGCGGGGCGCGGGTACCGGGGAGCTGTTTTTT. Filled out from reference TRBV7-7 and TRBJ2-2, the complete variable domain reads GAGVSQSPRYKVTKRGQDVTLRCDPISSHATLYWYQQALGQGPEFLTYFNYEAQPDKSGLPSDRFSAERPEGSISTLTIQRTEQRDSAMYRCATTGLARGAGTGELFFGEGSRLTVL.

The genes are TRBV7-8 and TRBJ2-7, with a possible D match to TRBD2 (7 bases). Germline V lookup: CDR1 SGHVS, CDR2 FQNEAQ. Trimming took off 3 bases at V and 2 bases at J, with 17 bases between the two ends. The CDR3 has 16 residues. CDR3 in amino acids: CASSFSGRGEAYEQYF. Here the CDR3 DNA reads TGTGCCAGCAGCTTTAGTGGGAGGGGGGAAGCCTACGAGCAGTACTTC. Filled out from reference TRBV7-8 and TRBJ2-7, the complete variable domain reads GAGVSQSPRYKVAKRGQDVALRCDPISGHVSLFWYQQALGQGPEFLTYFQNEAQLDKSGLPSDRFFAERPEGSVSTLKIQRTQQEDSAVYLCASSFSGRGEAYEQYFGPGTRLTVT.

J is TRBJ2-7 and V is TRBV5-5; D is unclear. Trimming shortened V by 1 base and J by 0 bases, and 5 bases separated the two germline ends. Germline V CDR1 and CDR2: SGHKS, YYEKEE (reference sequence). The CDR3 loop spans 13 amino acids. In DNA form, the CDR3 reads TGTGCCAGCAGCTTGTCCAGCTCCTACGAGCAGTACTTC. It yields the protein CASSLSSSYEQYF.

The chain recombines TRBV7-3 with TRBJ2-2; 9 positions match TRBD1. Germline CDR1 SGHTA, CDR2 FQGTGA. This CDR3 spans 16 amino acids. V shed 6 bases, J shed 2 bases, and the junction held 7 bases outside the gene matches. In nucleotides, the CDR3 is TGTGCCAGCAGGGATCCGGGACAGGGAAACACCGGGGAGCTGTTTTTT. Amino acids: CASRDPGQGNTGELFF.

The chain couples TRBV10-3 to TRBJ2-3; no clear D gene. Germline CDR1 ENHRY, CDR2 SYGVKD. The CDR3 contains 11 residues. Trimming removed 10 bases at V and 5 bases at J, with 10 bases between. The CDR3 DNA follows: TGTGCCACCTCGTCACAAGATACGCAGTATTTT. It translates to CATSSQDTQYF.

This chain connects TRBV6-5 to TRBJ1-3, with D hard to call. The germline gives CDR1 MNHEY, CDR2 SVGAGI. V was clipped by 6 bases and J by 3 bases, with 15 bases between them. This CDR3 has 15 residues. The CDR3: CASSQTGRSGNTIYF. The CDR3 nucleotides are TGTGCCAGCAGCCAAACCGGACGGAGTGGAAACACCATATATTTT.

This clone appeared a few times. The chain employs TRBV27 and TRBJ2-7; D is possibly TRBD1 (5 bases). V shed 3 bases and J shed 6 bases, with 12 bases lying between them. Per germline, CDR1 MNHEY and CDR2 SMNVEV (reference sequence). The CDR3 sequence is 13 residues long. The CDR3 DNA follows: TGTGCCAGCAGTTTTGGCAGGGCCCTCGAGCAGTACTTC. Amino acid sequence: CASSFGRALEQYF.

J is TRBJ1-2 and V is TRBV12-3 or TRBV12-4; D remains unclear. V was cut by 4 bases and J by 4 bases, with 7 bases left in between. The CDR3 has 12 residues. The CDR3 DNA follows: TGTGCCAGCAGTTGGAACTCCTATGGCTACACCTTC. Protein product: CASSWNSYGYTF.

This clone was detected only once. The V call is TRBV7-2, the J call TRBJ2-7; D may correspond to TRBD1 or TRBD2 (5 bases each). V dropped 5 bases and J dropped 5 bases, with 22 bases sitting between them. This CDR3 spans 16 amino acids. Germline values: CDR1 SGHTA, CDR2 FQGNSA. The CDR3 bases are TGTGCCAGCAGCCACCCCTCGGGGCGTACCGGGAACGAGCAGTACTTC. Amino acids: CASSHPSGRTGNEQYF.

The chain recombines TRBV9 with TRBJ2-3; D assignment may be TRBD1 or TRBD2 (5 bases each). CDR3 length: 14 residues. V was shortened by 2 bases and J by 6 bases, with 13 bases between the two germline ends. CDR1 and CDR2 (germline): SGDLS, YYNGEE. CDR3: CASSVTGTTDTQYF. The CDR3 DNA sequence: TGTGCCAGCAGCGTGACGGGGACCACCGATACGCAGTATTTT.

The chain combines TRBV6-5 with TRBJ2-1, with D possibly being TRBD2 (6 bases). Germline CDR1 reads MNHEY; CDR2 reads SVGAGI. Trimming took off 7 bases at V and 4 bases at J, with 8 bases between the two ends. The CDR3 spans 12 residues. CDR3 DNA sequence: TGTGCCAGCACCGCGGGGTACAATGAGCAGTTCTTC. Translating gives CASTAGYNEQFF.

This clone was recorded once. The rearrangement joins TRBV6-5 to TRBJ1-1; 8 bases align to TRBD1. There are 12 residues in the CDR3. Losses at the gene ends were 4 bases for V and 11 bases for J; bases not matched to a gene: 6. The germline CDR1 and CDR2 sequences are MNHEY and SVGAGI. In nucleotides, the CDR3 is TGTGCCAGCAGTTGGGGAACAGGGGGGGCTTTCTTT. This sequence encodes CASSWGTGGAFF.

V is TRBV29-1 and J is TRBJ2-7; TRBD2 matches 7 bases. The CDR3 contains 14 residues. J lost 4 bases, V lost 5 bases, and 11 bases had no gene match. CDR1 is SQVTM and CDR2 is ANQGSEA in the germline V gene. The CDR3 DNA reads TGCAGCGTTCTTCGGACTAGTCCGAGGTACGAGCAGTACTTC. It encodes CSVLRTSPRYEQYF.